This T cell receptor beta chain was sequenced for a study of regulatory T cells in long-lasting Graves disease. The wider study: Freshly diagnosed Graves' patients had used antithyroid drugs for under 3 months.

The length of the CDR3 is 15 residues. V gave up 5 bases and J gave up 0 bases; unmatched junction bases: 4. CDR1 SNHLY and CDR2 FYNNEI come from the germline V gene. The sample's time point: newly diagnosed GD, antithyroid drugs for less than 3 months. The TCR library was made from RNA extracted from PBMCs. Library construction for TCR beta used iRepertoire HTBI primers and Arm-PCR of CDR3 regions. From the multiplex PCR reads, TCRdb called clonotypes with MiXCR, one entry per CDR3 protein. This table has around 400,000 distinct CDR3 sequences, approximately 16% appearing once. These sequences were also reported in another study, on T cells in Graves' hyperthyroidism and ophthalmopathy.

This clonotype was obtained from a woman in her 40s with Graves disease. The sample consisted of peripheral blood mononuclear cells (PBMCs), taken at new diagnosis, from a patient treated with antithyroid drugs. The gene calls are TRBV2 and TRBJ2-3, with 8 positions matching TRBD2. The CDR3 protein is CASSLLAVSTDTQYF. The CDR3 DNA reads TGTGCCAGCAGTTTACTAGCGGTGAGCACAGATACGCAGTATTTT.